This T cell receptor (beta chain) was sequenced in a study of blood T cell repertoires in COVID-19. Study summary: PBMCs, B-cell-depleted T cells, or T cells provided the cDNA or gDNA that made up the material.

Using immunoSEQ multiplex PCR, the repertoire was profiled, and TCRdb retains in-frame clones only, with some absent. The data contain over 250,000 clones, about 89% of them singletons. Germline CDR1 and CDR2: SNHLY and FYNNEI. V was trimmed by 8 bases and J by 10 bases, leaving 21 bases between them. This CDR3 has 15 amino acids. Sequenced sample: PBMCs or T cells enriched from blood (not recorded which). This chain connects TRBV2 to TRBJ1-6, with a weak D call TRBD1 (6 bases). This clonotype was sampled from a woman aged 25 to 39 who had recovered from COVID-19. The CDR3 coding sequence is TGTGCCAGCCAATCGCTCGGGGGGCGAGGGTCACCCCTCCACTTT. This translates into CASQSLGGRGSPLHF. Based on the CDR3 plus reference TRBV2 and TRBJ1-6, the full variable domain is EPEVTQTPSHQVTQMGQEVILRCVPISNHLYFYWYRQILGQKVEFLVSFYNNEISEKSEIFDDQFSVERPDGSNFTLKIRSTKLEDSAMYFCASQSLGGRGSPLHFGNGTRLTVT.